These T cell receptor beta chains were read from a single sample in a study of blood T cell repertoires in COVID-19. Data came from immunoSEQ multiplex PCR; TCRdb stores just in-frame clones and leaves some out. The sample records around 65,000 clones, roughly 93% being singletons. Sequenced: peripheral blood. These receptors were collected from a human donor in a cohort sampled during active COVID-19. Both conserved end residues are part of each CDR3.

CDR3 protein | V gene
CASRNEGGNTEAFF | TRBV27
CASSPGTRGVSEQFF | TRBV28
CASAPELYNEQFF | TRBV4-3
CASSQGQGAITRTYEQYF | TRBV4-3
CASSSGPKSQETQYF | TRBV7-9
CASRQGRGWNTEAFF | TRBV27
CASSARTGEAFF | TRBV27
CASSIAQGKETQYF | TRBV19
CASSLIPFSYEQYF | TRBV5-6
CASSPAGGRYEQYF | TRBV7-2
CATSSTGVTEAFF | TRBV12-3/TRBV12-4
CATSRDPKGTRLVTQYF | TRBV15
CASLKREGYNEQFF | TRBV5-4
CASSSGLAGRVSRSWGYEQYF | TRBV28
CASSLGGRNTDTQYF | TRBV5-4
CASSLSVRGLPYEQYF | TRBV27
CASSSGQGVEAEAFF | TRBV11-2
CASSEFGLANIQYF | TRBV6-1
CASRRGGPYEQYF | TRBV5-8
CASRTGGHSYEQYF | TRBV28
CASSLGAAGSTDTQYF | TRBV7-3
CASSLRDSNTGELFF | TRBV5-1
CASSQDGIYKYF | TRBV14
CSGFGYTYNEQFF | TRBV29-1
CASSYGAESGELFF | TRBV6-5
CASGFAGGSQYF | TRBV12-5
CASSPTLAEGGNEQFF | TRBV7-9
CASSLRLAGQDTQYF | TRBV4-1
CATSGSYEQYF | TRBV19
CASSLGGSDSGNTIYF | TRBV5-8
CASSSAGTSPGELFF | TRBV7-6
CASSRDSSVTEAFF | TRBV6-5
CATSYDSRSPLHF | TRBV24-1
CASSQGANQPQHF | TRBV7-8
CASSPPSAAGVGNEQFF | TRBV7-3
CASSQDSGGNQPQHF | TRBV4-3
CASRTGRNTEAFF | TRBV19
CASSLVTGAEETQYF | TRBV7-8
CASSSGTSSSSLQETQYF | TRBV5-4
CASSSRAGTEAFF | TRBV27
CASSAAPGHRTSGFPNEQFF | TRBV7-6
CASSLGSGRLDTQYF | TRBV19
CASRRGDRPNQPQHF | TRBV19
CASRGQGVWTEAFF | TRBV28
CASSPAGQGPYEQYF | TRBV3-1/TRBV3-2
CASSSRQGNTEAFF | TRBV5-4
CASTSRGFAEQFF | TRBV5-4
CASSKGCRTGSYNEQFF | TRBV21-1
CASSELIGSGGELFF | TRBV25-1
CASSYPQGANEQYF | TRBV6-2/TRBV6-3